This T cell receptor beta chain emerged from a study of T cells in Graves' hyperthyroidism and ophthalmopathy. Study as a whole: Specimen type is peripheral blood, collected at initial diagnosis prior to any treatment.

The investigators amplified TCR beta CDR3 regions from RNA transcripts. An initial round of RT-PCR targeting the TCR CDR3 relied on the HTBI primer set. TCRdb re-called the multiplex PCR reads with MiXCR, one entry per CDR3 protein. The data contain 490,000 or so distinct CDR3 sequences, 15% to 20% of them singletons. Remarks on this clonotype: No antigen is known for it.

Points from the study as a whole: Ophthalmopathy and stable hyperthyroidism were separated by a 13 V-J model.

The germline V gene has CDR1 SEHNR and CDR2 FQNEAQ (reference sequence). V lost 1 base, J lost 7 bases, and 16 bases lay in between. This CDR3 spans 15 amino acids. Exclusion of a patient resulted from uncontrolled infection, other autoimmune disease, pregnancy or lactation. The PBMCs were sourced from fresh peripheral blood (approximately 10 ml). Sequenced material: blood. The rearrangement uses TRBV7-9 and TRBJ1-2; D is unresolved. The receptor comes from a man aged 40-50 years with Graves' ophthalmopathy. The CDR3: CASSLELTDPSGYTF. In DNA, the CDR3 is TGTGCCAGCAGCTTAGAGCTGACGGACCCTAGTGGCTACACCTTC.